A selection of T cell receptor beta chains follows, all from one sample in a study of shared clonotypes between healthy human individuals. Clones were sequenced by immunoSEQ multiplex PCR, and TCRdb holds only the in-frame ones, with some missing. The sample consists of about 2,200,000 clones, about 93% of them appearing once. Sequenced input: naive CD8+ T cells from PBMCs. These receptors all stem from a man between 18 and 29 years old in good health. Some clones in this sample may be carry-over from other donors' samples. Both conserved end residues are part of each CDR3. Fields, in order: CDR3 length, V gene, D gene, clone size, J gene, CDR3 DNA, CDR3 protein. The D gene is left open where the match is weak. Only part of the rows carry a size: once, few, many, or a class if the clone is expanded.

14	TRBV7-9	NA	NA	TRBJ2-5	TGTGCCAGCAGCCCTCCGGGACCGGGGGAGACCCAGTACTTC	CASSPPGPGETQYF
17	TRBV28	TRBD2	NA	TRBJ2-7	TGTGCCAGCAGTTCCACAGAGGCTAGCGGGCTCTCCTACGAGCAGTACTTC	CASSSTEASGLSYEQYF
15	TRBV7-8	TRBD1	NA	TRBJ2-3	TGTGCCAGCTCTGAAAGGGACAGGACCACAGATACGCAGTATTTT	CASSERDRTTDTQYF
16	TRBV6-1	NA	NA	TRBJ2-3	TGTGCCAGCAGTGAAAACGGGCCAACTGGGACAGATACGCAGTATTTT	CASSENGPTGTDTQYF
14	TRBV27	NA	NA	TRBJ1-5	TGTGCCAGCAGTTTTGTAGGCAGCAAGGTGCCCCAGCATTTT	CASSFVGSKVPQHF
15	TRBV9	NA	NA	TRBJ1-2	TGTGCCAGCAGCGTAGCTATTGGGGGCGCGAATGGCTACACCTTC	CASSVAIGGANGYTF
15	TRBV15	NA	NA	TRBJ2-2	TGTGCCACCAGCCCCAGTCCAGGGAGGTCCGGGGAGCTGTTTTTT	CATSPSPGRSGELFF
16	TRBV7-2	TRBD1	once	TRBJ1-2	TGTGCCAGCACCCTAGTGGGGGCAGGGGGGATGGATGGCTACACCTTC	CASTLVGAGGMDGYTF
11	TRBV30	NA	once	TRBJ2-1	TGTGCCTGGAGTTCACCCGATGAGCAGTTCTTC	CAWSSPDEQFF
15	TRBV28	NA	NA	TRBJ2-2	TGTGCCAGCACTCTCCTTCCGGGGAACACCGGGGAGCTGTTTTTT	CASTLLPGNTGELFF
15	TRBV6-5	NA	once	TRBJ2-2	TGTGCCAGCAGTTACTATTGGCAAGACACCGGGGAGCTGTTTTTT	CASSYYWQDTGELFF
11	TRBV28	NA	NA	TRBJ2-7	TGTGCCAGCAGTTCTCTATCCGAGCAGTACTTC	CASSSLSEQYF
12	TRBV5-6	NA	NA	TRBJ1-1	TGTGCCAGCAGCGTACAGGGACCGCCGAGCTTCTTT	CASSVQGPPSFF
15	TRBV14	NA	NA	TRBJ2-2	TGTGCCAGCAGCCAAGAGGGGCTACAGACCGGGGAGCTGTTTTTT	CASSQEGLQTGELFF
13	TRBV7-3	NA	NA	TRBJ1-1	TGTGCCAGCAGCCTAGACAGGAACACTGAAGCTTTCTTT	CASSLDRNTEAFF
16	TRBV5-6	TRBD2	NA	TRBJ2-2	TGTGCCAGCAGCTCTCCCGGGACTAGCAACACCGGGGAGCTGTTTTTT	CASSSPGTSNTGELFF
14	TRBV27	NA	NA	TRBJ1-5	TGTGCCAGCAGCATCAGAGGGGTGGGTCAGCCCCAGCATTTT	CASSIRGVGQPQHF
16	TRBV5-1	TRBD1	NA	TRBJ2-5	TGCGCCAGCAGCTGGGGTCGGGACAGGCTTCAAGAGACCCAGTACTTC	CASSWGRDRLQETQYF
15	TRBV9	NA	once	TRBJ1-1	TGTGCCAGCACCGTCCTGCATGGGGGGGGTACTGAAGCTTTCTTT	CASTVLHGGGTEAFF
12	TRBV5-4	NA	once	TRBJ2-7	TGTGCCAGCAGCTTGCCGCTGAGTGAGCAGTACTTC	CASSLPLSEQYF
13	TRBV28	NA	NA	TRBJ2-7	TGTGCCAGCGAGACGGAACGTGGGTACGAGCAGTACTTC	CASETERGYEQYF
15	TRBV6-5	NA	NA	TRBJ2-1	TGTGCCAGCAGTTATAAGGGGGTCCCCTACAATGAGCAGTTCTTC	CASSYKGVPYNEQFF
12	TRBV23-1	NA	NA	TRBJ1-5	TGCGCTAACAACCCCTGCGTTTGGCCCCAGCATTTT	CANNPCVWPQHF
15	TRBV7-8	NA	NA	TRBJ2-7	TGTGCCAGCAGCTTGCTCCCCTCCAGCTCCTACGAGCAGTACTTC	CASSLLPSSSYEQYF
13	TRBV28	NA	NA	TRBJ2-5	TGTGCCAGCAGTGAAAGTAGGGTGGAGACCCAGTACTTC	CASSESRVETQYF
19	TRBV27	NA	NA	TRBJ1-5	TGTGCCAGCAGTCCCCGCGGGGCACCCCGGGATCATAGCAATCAGCCCCAGCATTTT	CASSPRGAPRDHSNQPQHF
15	TRBV27	NA	NA	TRBJ1-1	TGTGCCAGCAGTCAACAGGGTTACATGAACACTGAAGCTTTCTTT	CASSQQGYMNTEAFF
15	TRBV2	NA	NA	TRBJ1-4	TGTGCCAGCTTGTTGTCGGGCGCAACTAATGAAAAACTGTTTTTT	CASLLSGATNEKLFF
12	TRBV25-1	NA	NA	TRBJ1-6	TGTGCCAGCTCCGGGCCCCACCCCCCCCTCCACTTT	CASSGPHPPLHF
12	TRBV4-1	NA	NA	TRBJ1-5	TGCGCCAGCAGCCAAGGGGGGGAAGTCCAGCATTTT	CASSQGGEVQHF
14	TRBV27	TRBD2	NA	TRBJ2-1	TGTGCCAGCAGTTTAATCGTCGGGGGGAATGAGCAGTTCTTC	CASSLIVGGNEQFF
13	TRBV2	NA	NA	TRBJ2-1	TGTGCCAGCAGTGAAGAAGAATACAATGAGCAGTTCTTC	CASSEEEYNEQFF
13	TRBV11-2	NA	once	TRBJ2-1	TGTGCCAGCACCCCGGCGCGGTACAATGAGCAGTTCTTC	CASTPARYNEQFF
13	TRBV6-4	NA	NA	TRBJ1-2	TGTGCCAGCAGCAGTGTACAGATTCCGGGCTACACCTTC	CASSSVQIPGYTF
14	TRBV27	NA	NA	TRBJ1-2	TGTGCCAGCAGTAGGACCGTGGCTAACTATGGCTACACCTTC	CASSRTVANYGYTF
15	TRBV6-4	NA	NA	TRBJ1-2	TGTGCCAGCAGTCCACAGGGCGGAGGGCCCTATGGCTACACCTTC	CASSPQGGGPYGYTF
16	TRBV27	NA	NA	TRBJ1-5	TGTGCCAGCAGTTTATCGTTCCGACAGTATAATCAGCCCCAGCATTTT	CASSLSFRQYNQPQHF
14	TRBV7-7	TRBD2	NA	TRBJ2-7	TGTGCCAGCAGCAGCGGGACTGGCTCCTACGAGCAGTACTTC	CASSSGTGSYEQYF
13	TRBV27	NA	NA	TRBJ2-6	TGTGCCAGCTCTGACTCTGGGGCCAACGTCCTGACTTTC	CASSDSGANVLTF
16	TRBV7-9	TRBD1	NA	TRBJ1-4	TGTGCCAGCAGCTTACCTATACAGGGGACTAATGAAAAACTGTTTTTT	CASSLPIQGTNEKLFF